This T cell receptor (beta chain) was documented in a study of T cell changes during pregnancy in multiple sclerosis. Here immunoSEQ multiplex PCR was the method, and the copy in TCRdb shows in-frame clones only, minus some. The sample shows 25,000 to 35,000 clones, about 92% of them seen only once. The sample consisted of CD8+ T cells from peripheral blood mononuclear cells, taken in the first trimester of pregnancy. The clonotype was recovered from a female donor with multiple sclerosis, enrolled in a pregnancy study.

The CDR3 DNA follows: TGTGCCAGCAGTTTCCTCCGGGACAGGGGGTACACAGATACGCAGTATTTT. As protein: CASSFLRDRGYTDTQYF. This chain uses TRBV28 with TRBJ2-3; 11 positions match TRBD1. The trim removed 3 bases at V and 2 bases at J, leaving 7 bases unmatched. The CDR3 sequence is 17 residues long. CDR1 is MDHEN and CDR2 is SYDVKM in the germline V gene.